This paragraph reports one T cell receptor (beta chain). The source of the sample is a study of blood T cell repertoires in COVID-19. Study at large: The analysed material was cDNA or gDNA that came from T cells, B-cell-depleted T cells, or PBMCs.

This CDR3 comprises 13 residues. From germline, CDR1 is LGHNA and CDR2 YNFKEQ. Trimming took 3 bases from V and 3 from J, leaving 6 bases between them. As originally analysed: The authors estimated nucleated cell counts from reference gene primer amplification. The protocol was immunoSEQ multiplex PCR, while the TCRdb copy is restricted to in-frame clones and leaves out a portion. V and J calls plus clone size are reproduced from that table; the DNA served to infer D and trimming. The repertoire consists of 23,000 or so clones, with 81% occurring once and the leading ten covering over 6.5%. The genes are TRBV4-2 and TRBJ1-5; D perhaps matches TRBD1 (5 bases). This TCR derives from a man between 65 and 85 years old with acute or convalescent COVID-19. The sequencing sample was made of peripheral blood. The CDR3 spells CASSQTANQPQHF. In DNA, the CDR3 is TGTGCCAGCAGCCAGACAGCCAATCAGCCCCAGCATTTT.